This T cell receptor beta chain was captured by sequencing in a study of T-cell memory formation after mild COVID-19. TCRdb processed the 5' RACE reads anew with MiXCR; each CDR3 protein has one entry. The data hold some 100,000 distinct CDR3 sequences, with more than 9.5% observed a single time. The CDR3 is made up of 16 amino acids. From germline, CDR1 is MGHRA and CDR2 YSYEKL. Losses at the gene ends were 1 base for V and 2 bases for J; bases not matched to a gene: 7. Notes on this clonotype: The antigen is undetermined.

Regarding the study as a whole: Clones which contracted sat mainly in CM and EM if CD4+, and in EMRA if CD8+.

Sequencing was performed on PBMCs or a T cell subset sorted from them (not recorded which). The clonotype originates from a man younger than 30 who had mild COVID-19 (a few samples of this study predate the infection). Cell type and time point are not known. This rearrangement joins TRBV4-1 to TRBJ2-5; TRBD1 aligns across 7 bases. In nucleotides, the CDR3 is TGCGCCAGCAGCCAAGCGCGGACAGGAGAACAAGAGACCCAGTACTTC. Amino acids: CASSQARTGEQETQYF.